This TCR beta chain originates from a study of cytomegalovirus exposure and HLA in healthy donors. Whole-study findings and limits: Of the V segments, some could not be distinguished, including TRBV6-2 and TRBV6-3, and were excluded. Most observed TCR sequences were rare, whereas some public TCRs were detected in many donors. Versus the approximately 700-donor mean, an Asian-associated ancestry cluster reportedly showed fewer N-insertions in a later analysis. For most TCR beta V segments, an earlier analysis put the productive rate at about 87% or about 30% of the time.

The CDR3 runs 15 residues. The germline V gene has CDR1 SGHNT and CDR2 YYREEE (reference sequence). Trimming cost V 4 bases and J 6 bases; bases outside gene matches: 13. Amplification used 60 Vbeta primers and 13 Jbeta primers. Data came from immunoSEQ multiplex PCR; TCRdb stores just in-frame clones and leaves some out. Of around 160,000 clones in the sample, about 75% are singletons; the top ten hold over 4%. Turning to this clone: Its target is unknown.

Sample: PBMCs. This receptor was taken from a male donor in good health and CMV-seronegative. The rearrangement uses TRBV5-4 and TRBJ2-7; TRBD1 agrees at 7 bases. In DNA form, the CDR3 reads TGTGCCAGCAGCCTCGGGACAGCGGCCCTTGGCGAGCAGTACTTC. It is translated as CASSLGTAALGEQYF.